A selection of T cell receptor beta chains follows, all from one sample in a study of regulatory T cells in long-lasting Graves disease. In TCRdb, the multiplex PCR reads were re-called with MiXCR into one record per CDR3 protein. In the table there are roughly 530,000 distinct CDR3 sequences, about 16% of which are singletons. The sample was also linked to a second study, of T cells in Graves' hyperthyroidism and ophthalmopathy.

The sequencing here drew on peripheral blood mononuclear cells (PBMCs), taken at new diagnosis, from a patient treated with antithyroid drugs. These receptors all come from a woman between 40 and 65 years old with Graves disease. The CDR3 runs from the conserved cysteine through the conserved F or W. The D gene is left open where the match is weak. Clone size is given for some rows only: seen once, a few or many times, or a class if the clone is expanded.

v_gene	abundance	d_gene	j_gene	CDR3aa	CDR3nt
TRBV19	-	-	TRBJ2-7	CASSSSWGGALYEQYF	TGTGCCAGTAGTTCCTCGTGGGGCGGGGCCCTCTACGAGCAGTACTTC
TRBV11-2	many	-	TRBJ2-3	CASSPGGAGTDTQYF	TGTGCCAGCAGCCCAGGGGGGGCCGGGACAGATACGCAGTATTTT
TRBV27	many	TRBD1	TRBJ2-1	CASSSSTGGVEQFF	TGTGCCAGCAGTTCGTCGACAGGGGGTGTCGAGCAGTTCTTC
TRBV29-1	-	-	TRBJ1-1	CSVSRSSLGTEAFF	TGCAGCGTTAGTCGCAGCTCGCTGGGCACTGAAGCTTTCTTT
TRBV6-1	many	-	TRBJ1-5	CASSDLTVGPNQPQHF	TGTGCCAGCAGTGATCTGACAGTTGGCCCAAATCAGCCCCAGCATTTT
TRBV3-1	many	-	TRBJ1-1	CASSQEGRTEAFF	TGTGCCAGCAGCCAAGAAGGGAGGACTGAAGCTTTCTTT
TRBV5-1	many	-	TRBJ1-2	CASSLDINYGYTF	TGCGCCAGCAGCTTGGACATCAACTATGGCTACACCTTC
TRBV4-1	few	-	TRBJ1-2	CASSPSGLPYYGYTF	TGCGCCAGCAGCCCCAGCGGCCTCCCCTACTATGGCTACACCTTC
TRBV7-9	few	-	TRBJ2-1	CASSSQRGDSYNEQFF	TGTGCCAGCAGCTCCCAAAGGGGGGACTCCTACAATGAGCAGTTCTTC
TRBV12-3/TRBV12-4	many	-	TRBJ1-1	CASSFSLTEAFF	TGTGCCAGCAGTTTCTCCTTAACTGAAGCTTTCTTT
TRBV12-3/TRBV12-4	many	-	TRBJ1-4	CASRAGEKLFF	TGTGCCAGCAGGGCCGGGGAAAAACTGTTTTTT
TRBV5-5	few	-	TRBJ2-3	CASSWEGAPPDTQYF	TGTGCCAGCAGCTGGGAAGGGGCGCCCCCAGATACGCAGTATTTT
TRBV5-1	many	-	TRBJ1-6	CASSWDSSSYNSPLHF	TGCGCCAGCAGCTGGGACTCTAGCTCCTATAATTCACCCCTCCACTTT
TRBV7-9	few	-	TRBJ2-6	CASSFPKAGANVLTF	TGTGCCAGCAGCTTCCCTAAGGCTGGGGCCAACGTCCTGACTTTC
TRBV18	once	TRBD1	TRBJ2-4	CASSRDRVGENIQYF	TGTGCCAGCTCGCGGGACAGGGTCGGGGAAAACATTCAGTACTTC
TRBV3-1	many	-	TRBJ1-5	CASSQVGVNQPQHF	TGTGCCAGCAGCCAAGTAGGGGTGAATCAGCCCCAGCATTTT
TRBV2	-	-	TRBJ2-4	CASEDRSKNIQYF	TGTGCCAGCGAGGACAGATCCAAAAACATTCAGTACTTC
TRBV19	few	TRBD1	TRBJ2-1	CASSSTRDRAYNEQFF	TGTGCCAGTAGTTCCACAAGGGACAGGGCCTACAATGAGCAGTTCTTC
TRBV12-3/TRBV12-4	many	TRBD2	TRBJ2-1	CASSPGLAGGFPYNEQFF	TGTGCCAGCAGTCCTGGACTAGCGGGGGGGTTCCCCTACAATGAGCAGTTCTTC
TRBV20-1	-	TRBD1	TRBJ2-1	CSAINRGNNEQFF	TGCAGTGCTATAAACAGGGGTAATAATGAGCAGTTCTTC
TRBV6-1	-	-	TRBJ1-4	CASTLHATNETLFF	TGTGCCAGTACCCTACACGCAACTAATGAAACACTGTTTTTT
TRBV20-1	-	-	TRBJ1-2	CSARDAGTNYGYTF	TGCAGTGCTAGAGATGCGGGGACAAACTATGGCTACACCTTC
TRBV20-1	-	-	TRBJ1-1	CSASSRGANTEAFF	TGCAGTGCTAGTTCCCGAGGGGCGAACACTGAAGCTTTCTTT
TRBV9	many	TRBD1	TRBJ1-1	CASSGGQGRIAEAFF	TGTGCCAGCAGCGGTGGACAGGGAAGGATCGCTGAAGCTTTCTTT
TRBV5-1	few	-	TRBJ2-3	CASSFQDRGTDTQYF	TGCGCCAGCAGCTTTCAGGACCGGGGCACAGATACGCAGTATTTT
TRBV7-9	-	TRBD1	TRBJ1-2	CASSLGTGLGGYTF	TGTGCCAGCAGCTTAGGGACAGGGCTTGGCGGCTACACCTTC
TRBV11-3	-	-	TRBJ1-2	CASSRGGLYGYTF	TGTGCCAGCAGCCGCGGGGGGCTCTATGGCTACACCTTC
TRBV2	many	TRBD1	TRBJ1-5	CASSKDRAVDQPQHF	TGTGCCAGCAGTAAGGACAGGGCGGTTGATCAGCCCCAGCATTTT
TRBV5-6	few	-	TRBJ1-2	CASSLFITADPLLGYTF	TGTGCCAGCAGCTTATTCATCACTGCGGACCCTCTACTTGGCTACACCTTC
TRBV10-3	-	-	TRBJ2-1	CAISESGNNEQFF	TGTGCCATCAGTGAGTCAGGTAACAATGAGCAGTTCTTC
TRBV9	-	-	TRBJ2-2	CASSPSGGGHSVTGELFF	TGTGCCAGCAGCCCGAGCGGTGGGGGGCACTCGGTCACCGGGGAGCTGTTTTTT
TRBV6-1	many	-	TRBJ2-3	CATRGSGTDTQYF	TGTGCCACTCGAGGGTCAGGCACAGATACGCAGTATTTT
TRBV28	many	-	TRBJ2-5	CASSVDWKETQYF	TGTGCCAGCAGTGTGGACTGGAAAGAGACCCAGTACTTC
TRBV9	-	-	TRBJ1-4	CASSQEGMTNEKLFF	TGTGCCAGCAGCCAAGAGGGCATGACTAATGAAAAACTGTTTTTT
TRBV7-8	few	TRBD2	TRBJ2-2	CASSGTSGGGGTGELFF	TGTGCCAGCAGCGGGACTAGCGGGGGGGGCGGCACCGGGGAGCTGTTTTTT
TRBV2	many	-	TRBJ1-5	CASRVNRDTQPQHF	TGTGCCAGCAGGGTAAACCGGGACACACAGCCCCAGCATTTT
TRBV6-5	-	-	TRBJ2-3	CASSYSADTDTQYF	TGTGCCAGCAGTTACTCGGCGGACACAGATACGCAGTATTTT
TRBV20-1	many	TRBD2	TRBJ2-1	CSAWTSGGLSYNEQFF	TGCAGTGCTTGGACTAGCGGGGGGCTCTCCTACAATGAGCAGTTCTTC
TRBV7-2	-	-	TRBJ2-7	CASSVRDSPPYEQYF	TGTGCCAGCAGCGTCCGGGACTCACCCCCTTACGAGCAGTACTTC
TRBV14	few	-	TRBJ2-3	CASSQQRTTSLPDTQYF	TGTGCCAGCAGTCAACAAAGGACAACCTCTCTCCCAGATACGCAGTATTTT
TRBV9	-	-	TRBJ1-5	CASSVGSGSQPQHF	TGTGCCAGCAGCGTAGGTAGCGGTTCCCAGCCCCAGCATTTT
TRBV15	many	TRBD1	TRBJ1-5	CATSRETGGNQPQHF	TGTGCCACCAGCAGGGAAACAGGGGGCAATCAGCCCCAGCATTTT
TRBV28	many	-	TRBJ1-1	CASSFQAGGTEAFF	TGTGCCAGCAGTTTTCAGGCAGGAGGCACTGAAGCTTTCTTT
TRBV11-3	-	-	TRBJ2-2	CASSSPVVSPNTGELFF	TGTGCCAGCAGCTCCCCGGTCGTTTCGCCGAACACCGGGGAGCTGTTTTTT
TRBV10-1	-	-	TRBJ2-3	CATGTSQLPQYF	TGCGCCACAGGGACTTCTCAACTCCCACAGTATTTT
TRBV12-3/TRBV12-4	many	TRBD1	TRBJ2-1	CASSFLGDSNEQFF	TGTGCCAGCAGTTTTTTAGGGGACAGCAATGAGCAGTTCTTC
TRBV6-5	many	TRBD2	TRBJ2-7	CASSSIRGLAGGKVYEQYF	TGTGCCAGCAGTTCTATACGGGGACTAGCGGGGGGCAAGGTTTACGAGCAGTACTTC
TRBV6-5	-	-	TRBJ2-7	CASSYSSRPYEQYF	TGTGCCAGCAGTTACTCGAGCAGACCCTACGAGCAGTACTTC